The 20 T cell receptor beta chains below were found in one sample sequenced in a study of long-term antiretroviral therapy in people with HIV. Researchers ran immunoSEQ v3.0 at survey level. Clones were read by immunoSEQ multiplex PCR, and TCRdb kept only the in-frame ones, dropping some. The sample carries roughly 15,000 clones, more than 75% recorded once. The source material was unsorted PBMCs, sampled 6.9 years after starting antiretroviral therapy. These receptor sequences come from a man aged 45 to 65 with HIV.

The J gene is TRBJ1-1, the V gene TRBV5-6, with 9 bases lining up with TRBD1. Trimming cost V 3 bases and J 0 bases; bases outside gene matches: 6. The CDR3 is 16 residues long. Germline CDR1 and CDR2: SGHDT and YYEEEE. The CDR3 DNA reads TGTGCCAGCAGCTGGGGGACAGGGAGGTTGAACACTGAAGCTTTCTTT. As protein: CASSWGTGRLNTEAFF.

This clone was seen only once. The chain employs TRBV19 and TRBJ1-5; 7 bases fit TRBD1. After removal of 3 bases from V and 3 bases from J, the junction contained 5 bases not matched to a gene. The CDR3 has 15 amino acids. Per the germline V gene, CDR1 is LNHDA and CDR2 is SQIVND (reference sequence). In nucleotides, the CDR3 is TGTGCCAGTAGTATCACGGGACAGCACAATCAGCCCCAGCATTTT. It translates to CASSITGQHNQPQHF.

V is TRBV7-2 and J is TRBJ1-2, with D hard to call. Trimming removed 5 bases from V and 8 bases from J, with 24 bases in between. The CDR3 runs 16 residues. Germline V gives CDR1 SGHTA, CDR2 FQGNSA. CDR3 nucleotide sequence: TGTGCCAGCAGCCAACCCCTAGGGCAGGTCCCCTCGGGCTACACCTTC. It translates to CASSQPLGQVPSGYTF.

This clone has just one count. This rearrangement joins TRBV6-5 to TRBJ2-1; D is unclear. This CDR3 spans 13 amino acids. The germline gives CDR1 MNHEY, CDR2 SVGAGI. V lost 6 bases, J lost 7 bases, and 13 bases lay in between. Written as DNA, the CDR3 is TGTGCCAGCAGGAAGTCCGCGTGGAATGAGCAGTTCTTC. Translation: CASRKSAWNEQFF.

CDR3 loop: CASSLSGSNEKLFF. CDR3 coding DNA: TGTGCCAGCAGCTTATCGGGATCTAATGAAAAACTGTTTTTT. This chain uses TRBV7-8 with TRBJ1-4; D is unclear. Germline V gene sequence: CDR1 SGHVS, CDR2 FQNEAQ. V was trimmed by 2 bases and J by 3 bases, leaving 7 bases between them. This CDR3 has 14 residues. Full variable domain (remainder filled in from reference TRBV7-8 and TRBJ1-4): GAGVSQSPRYKVAKRGQDVALRCDPISGHVSLFWYQQALGQGPEFLTYFQNEAQLDKSGLPSDRFFAERPEGSVSTLKIQRTQQEDSAVYLCASSLSGSNEKLFFGSGTQLSVL.

The chain has TRBV15 and TRBJ2-6; D is unclear. The germline V and J ends were trimmed by 0 bases and 13 bases, with 7 bases remaining between them. This CDR3 spans 12 amino acids. Germline CDR1 LNHNV, CDR2 YYDKDF (reference sequence). CDR3 DNA sequence: TGTGCCACCAGCAGAGATCGAGCGGTCCTGACTTTC. Translation gives CATSRDRAVLTF.

This chain connects TRBV2 to TRBJ1-1, with D perhaps TRBD1 (6 bases). The CDR3 has 14 residues. V gave up 6 bases and J gave up 5 bases, with 16 bases separating them. The germline CDR1 and CDR2 sequences are SNHLY and FYNNEI. DNA for the CDR3: TGTGCCAGCAGCCTCCGGGACACTGAGACTGAAGCTTTCTTT. This encodes CASSLRDTETEAFF.

This clone was counted between two and nine times. V and J are TRBV7-2 and TRBJ2-2, with D hard to call. There are 16 residues in the CDR3. Germline V gene data show CDR1 as SGHTA and CDR2 as FQGNSA. The V and J ends lost 1 base and 0 bases respectively, with 9 bases between them. CDR3 nucleotide sequence: TGTGCCAGCAGCTTAGGCGGCAGTGCGAACACCGGGGAGCTGTTTTTT. Translation gives CASSLGGSANTGELFF.

V and J are TRBV27 and TRBJ2-7, with 12 bases matching TRBD2. This CDR3 contains 16 residues. CDR1 is MNHEY and CDR2 is SMNVEV in the germline V gene (reference sequence). Trimming took 4 bases from V and 2 from J; bases not matched to a gene: 6. The CDR3 sequence: CASSSTGLAGTYEQYF. CDR3 DNA sequence: TGTGCCAGCAGTTCGACCGGACTAGCGGGAACCTACGAGCAGTACTTC.

The chain is built from TRBV18 and TRBJ2-1; D could derive from TRBD1 or TRBD2 (5 bases each). Germline V CDR1 and CDR2: KGHSH, LQKENI. Trimming took off 2 bases at V and 9 bases at J, with 11 bases between the two ends. This CDR3 has 13 amino acids. DNA for the CDR3: TGTGCCAGCTCACCAGTCGGGGCGGGTGAGCAGTTCTTC. Its protein is CASSPVGAGEQFF.

The V call is TRBV9, the J call TRBJ1-1, with D unclear. Germline CDR1 is SGDLS and CDR2 is YYNGEE. The CDR3 is 14 amino acids. V was cut by 0 bases and J by 1 base, with 7 bases left in between. The CDR3 sequence is CASSVAQTNTEAFF. CDR3 in DNA: TGTGCCAGCAGCGTAGCGCAGACGAACACTGAAGCTTTCTTT.

The rearrangement uses TRBV11-2 and TRBJ2-4; the match to TRBD1 covers 7 bases. After removal of 4 bases from V and 8 bases from J, the junction contained 5 bases not matched to a gene. The CDR3 length is 13 residues. Per germline, CDR1 SGHAT and CDR2 FQNNGV. CDR3: CASSSDRVDIQYF. The CDR3 nucleotides read TGTGCCAGCAGCTCAGACAGGGTGGACATTCAGTACTTC.

This chain uses TRBV28 with TRBJ2-2, with 8 bases lining up with TRBD1. J lost 4 bases, V lost 4 bases, and 11 bases had no gene match. The V gene's germline CDR1 is MDHEN and CDR2 SYDVKM. The CDR3 is made up of 17 amino acids. This chain's CDR3 is CASSSPDRARGTGELFF. CDR3 nucleotides: TGTGCCAGCAGTTCCCCGGACAGGGCCCGTGGCACCGGGGAGCTGTTTTTT.

The CDR3 bases are TGTGCCAGCACCCTAGCGGGGGGCGGGGATGAGCAGTTCTTC. It specifies CASTLAGGGDEQFF. This chain uses TRBV6-5 with TRBJ2-1; 11 positions agree with TRBD2. This CDR3 comprises 14 residues. Germline V lookup: CDR1 MNHEY, CDR2 SVGAGI. V was pared by 7 bases and J by 8 bases, with 7 bases of the junction left unmatched.

The chain links TRBV27 to TRBJ1-4; TRBD1 matches at 9 bases. V lost 2 bases, J lost 8 bases, and 6 bases stayed unmatched. Germline CDR1 MNHEY, CDR2 SMNVEV (reference sequence). CDR3 length equals 15 residues. Here the CDR3 DNA reads TGTGCCAGCAGTTTAACCGGGACAGGGTTCGAAAAACTGTTTTTT. It encodes CASSLTGTGFEKLFF. Together with reference TRBV27 and TRBJ1-4, the CDR3 gives the full variable domain: EAQVTQNPRYLITVTGKKLTVTCSQNMNHEYMSWYRQDPGLGLRQIYYSMNVEVTDKGDVPEGYKVSRKEKRNFPLILESPSPNQTSLYFCASSLTGTGFEKLFFGSGTQLSVL.

The V call is TRBV19, the J call TRBJ2-5; the match to TRBD2 covers 10 bases. Germline V gene sequence: CDR1 LNHDA, CDR2 SQIVND (reference sequence). V lost 5 bases to trimming and J lost 1 base; unmatched junction nucleotides: 7. The CDR3 is 16 amino acids. Here the CDR3 DNA reads TGTGCCAGTAGTCTGGGACTAGCGAGCACCCAAGAGACCCAGTACTTC. Amino acids: CASSLGLASTQETQYF.

The V gene is TRBV5-4, the J gene TRBJ1-5; D perhaps matches TRBD1 (5 bases). Trimming took 2 bases from V and 2 from J, leaving 14 bases between them. Germline V gene sequence: CDR1 SGHNT, CDR2 YYREEE (reference sequence). This CDR3 has 16 amino acids. The CDR3 sequence: CASSFGPGTGNQPQHF. For the CDR3, the DNA is TGTGCCAGCAGCTTTGGGCCGGGGACGGGCAATCAGCCCCAGCATTTT. The whole variable domain, remainder taken from reference TRBV5-4 and TRBJ1-5, is ETGVTQSPTHLIKTRGQQVTLRCSSQSGHNTVSWYQQALGQGPQFIFQYYREEENGRGNFPPRFSGLQFPNYSSELNVNALELDDSALYLCASSFGPGTGNQPQHFGDGTRLSIL.

This rearrangement joins TRBV28 to TRBJ1-2; D ambiguous. This CDR3 spans 14 amino acids. Trimming took off 2 bases at V and 1 base at J, with 8 bases between the two ends. CDR1 is MDHEN, CDR2 SYDVKM, per germline. The CDR3 loop is CASSLGRNNYGYTF. For the CDR3, the DNA is TGTGCCAGCAGTTTAGGCCGAAATAACTATGGCTACACCTTC.

This chain links TRBV11-2 with TRBJ1-4; TRBD1 agrees at 9 bases. The V and J ends lost 4 bases and 7 bases, in that order; junction bases with no gene match: 4. This CDR3 is built from 14 residues. In germline, CDR1 is SGHAT, CDR2 FQNNGV. CDR3 coding DNA: TGTGCCAGCAGCTCAGGACAGGGGATTGAAAAACTGTTTTTT. This gives the protein CASSSGQGIEKLFF.

This chain uses TRBV5-1 with TRBJ2-2; tentative D call: TRBD2 (6 bases). The germline V and J ends were trimmed by 6 bases and 4 bases, with 19 bases remaining between them. CDR3 length: 16 residues. Germline loops: CDR1 SGHRS, CDR2 YFSETQ. CDR3 protein: CASTFLGLQGTGELFF. The DNA for the CDR3 is TGCGCCAGCACTTTTCTGGGACTTCAAGGCACCGGGGAGCTGTTTTTT.